The 17 T cell receptor beta chains in this list originate from one sample, sequenced in a study of tumor and adjacent non-tumor tissue in lung cancer. Three rounds of nested PCR, following a modified ARM-PCR protocol, produced the TCRbeta library. TCRdb re-called the multiplex PCR reads through MiXCR, storing one row per CDR3 protein. Of roughly 120,000 distinct CDR3 sequences in the sample, 84% were seen once. This sample's RNA came from whole unsorted tissue. Material: lung tumor tissue. Source of these receptors: a man in his 70s with non-small cell lung cancer.

The rearrangement links TRBV11-3 to TRBJ2-5, with 7 bases aligning to TRBD2. This CDR3 is 15 amino acids long. V trimming: 1 base; J trimming: 2 bases; junction bases outside the gene matches: 4. The V gene's germline CDR1 is SGHNT and CDR2 YENEEA. This CDR3 reads CASSLGGGKQETQYF. The CDR3 DNA follows: TGTGCCAGCAGCTTAGGGGGGGGGAAACAAGAGACCCAGTACTTC.

This clonotype was found many times. Here the CDR3 reads CASSLDYGEQFF. The CDR3 DNA is TGTGCCAGCAGCTTAGATTACGGTGAGCAGTTCTTC. The V gene is TRBV11-3, the J gene TRBJ2-1; D gene unclear. Deletions cut 0 bases from V and 9 bases from J, with 6 bases between. Germline V gene sequence: CDR1 SGHNT, CDR2 YENEEA. This CDR3 region has 12 residues.

The table lists this clonotype with a few counts. A read error may be the cause here, since a much bigger clone is one base away. The V gene is TRBV6-2 or TRBV6-3, the J gene TRBJ2-1; TRBD2 matches 12 bases. This CDR3 has 13 residues. CDR1 and CDR2 from the germline V gene are MNHEY and SVGEGT. This chain's CDR3 is CASGLAGYNGQFF. CDR3 coding DNA: TGTGCCAGTGGACTAGCGGGGTACAATGGGCAGTTCTTC.

This sequence joins TRBV28 and TRBJ2-7; tentative D call: TRBD2 (6 bases). Between the trimmed V and J ends, which lost 11 bases and 4 bases, there was a span of 24 bases. Germline V gene lookup returns CDR1 MDHEN and CDR2 SYDVKM. This CDR3 spans 15 amino acids. CDR3 amino acids: CAGTSRRVGGYEQYF. CDR3 nucleotides: TGTGCCGGCACTTCTCGGCGGGTCGGGGGTTACGAGCAGTACTTC. The whole variable domain, filled in from reference TRBV28 and TRBJ2-7, reads DVKVTQSSRYLVKRTGEKVFLECVQDMDHENMFWYRQDPGLGLRLIYFSYDVKMKEKGDIPEGYSVSREKKERFSLILESASTNQTSMYLCAGTSRRVGGYEQYFGPGTRLTVT.

The chain is built from TRBV4-1 and TRBJ2-5, with TRBD1 identical over 7 bases. Germline V gives CDR1 MGHRA, CDR2 YSYEKL. This CDR3 is built from 14 residues. Trimming removed 8 bases from V and 14 bases from J; junction bases left unmatched: 20. Here the CDR3 reads CASDQQRGQETQYF. CDR3 bases: TGCGCCAGCGACCAACAGAGGGGGCAAGAGACTCAATACTTC.

As to this clonotype: Germline and junction disagree at one end, which may indicate a read error. This chain connects TRBV11-2 to TRBJ2-3, with a possible D match to TRBD2 (6 bases). Looked up from germline, CDR1 is SGHAT and CDR2 is FQNNGV. The CDR3 runs 15 residues. The CDR3 loop is CAISLRPGGAETQYF. As DNA, the CDR3 is TGTGCCATCAGCTTAAGACCCGGCGGGGCAGAAACGCAGTATTTT.

This rearrangement joins TRBV24-1 to TRBJ1-2, with 7 bases fitting TRBD1. CDR1 and CDR2 from the germline V gene are KGHDR and SFDVKD. This CDR3 contains 14 residues. The V gene end was trimmed by 5 bases and the J gene end by 4 bases; junction bases not matched to a gene: 6. CDR3 nucleotides: TGTGCCACCAGTGGTTCAGGGGGTTCCTATGGCTACACCTTC. It is translated as CATSGSGGSYGYTF.

This clonotype was seen just once. One base away lies a much larger clone, so this may be a sequencing read error. The chain couples TRBV20-1 to TRBJ2-2, with D possibly TRBD2 on 7 matching bases. The germline V gene encodes CDR1 DFQATT and CDR2 SNEGSKA (reference sequence). CDR3 length: 16 amino acids. The CDR3 DNA follows: TGCAGTGCTAGAGATCAAGGCGGGGGCAACACCGGGGAGCCGTTTTTT. Amino acid sequence: CSARDQGGGNTGEPFF.

Turning to this clonotype: Being one base from a much bigger clone, this may be a read error. V gene TRBV29-1 combines with J gene TRBJ1-1; TRBD1 is a possible D gene (6 bases). CDR3 size: 13 residues. Germline V gene data show CDR1 as SQVTM and CDR2 as ANQGSEA. CDR3 amino acids: CSGLGQRSTKAFF. CDR3 coding DNA: TGCAGCGGCCTCGGACAGAGGAGCACTAAAGCTTTCTTT.

With regard to this clonotype: One end of the junction varies from germline; a read error may be responsible. The rearrangement links TRBV6-1 to TRBJ1-1; D remains unclear. CDR3 length: 14 amino acids. Germline CDR1 MNHNS, CDR2 SASEGT. DNA of the CDR3: TGTGTCATCACCGAAGGTCGGCGGCACACTGAAGCCTTCTTT. Residues: CVITEGRRHTEAFF.

On this clonotype: Compared with germline, one end of the junction differs, possibly owing to a read error. V and J are TRBV6-6 and TRBJ1-5; 7 nucleotides align to TRBD1. The DNA matches TRBJ2-3 better at its end, which makes the J call doubtful. In germline, CDR1 is MNHNY, CDR2 SVGAGI (reference sequence). This CDR3 comprises 16 residues. The CDR3: CASSSRDRSSNQPQYF. CDR3 in DNA: TGTGCAAGCAGTTCTAGGGACAGAAGCAGCAATCAGCCCCAGTATTTT.

This chain links TRBV10-1 with TRBJ1-2, with a tentative D call TRBD1 (6 bases). CDR3 size: 15 residues. V lost 0 bases and J 13 bases, leaving 21 bases between the germline ends. Germline-derived CDR1 and CDR2 are WNHNN and SYGVQD (reference sequence). CDR3 nucleotide sequence: TGCGCCAGCAGTGAGTCGACAGGCCAGCCCTATGCCTTCACCTTC. Amino acids: CASSESTGQPYAFTF.

As to this clonotype: The conserved phenylalanine or tryptophan is not found at the CDR3 terminus, so this likely reflects a read error. The chain is built from TRBV12-3 or TRBV12-4 and TRBJ1-5; D unresolved. This CDR3 has 12 residues. This CDR3 is CANSPAGQPQHT. The CDR3 DNA follows: TGTGCCAACAGTCCCGCTGGCCAGCCCCAGCATACT.

Comment on this clonotype: No conserved phenylalanine or tryptophan is present at the end of the CDR3, so a read error is the likely explanation. The CDR3 is CASRGQGAFGQPQHI. The CDR3, as DNA: TGTGCCAGCAGGGGACAGGGGGCCTTCGGGCAGCCCCAGCATATC. The chain is built from TRBV28 and TRBJ1-5, with 12 bases fitting TRBD1. CDR3 length: 15 residues. V gave up 6 bases and J gave up 7 bases; unmatched junction bases: 7. Germline V gene lookup returns CDR1 MDHEN and CDR2 SYDVKM.

Note on this clonotype: One junction end does not reproduce the germline sequence, and a read error may be involved. This chain uses TRBV7-9 with TRBJ2-5, with D tentatively TRBD1 or TRBD2 (5 bases each). Germline CDR1 SEHNR, CDR2 FQNEAQ (reference sequence). The CDR3 covers 15 residues. CDR3 in amino acids: CARILVVRGRETRYF. The CDR3 DNA sequence: TGTGCCCGCATCTTAGTCGTGAGGGGCCGAGAGACCCGGTACTTC.

A word on this clonotype: One junction end disagrees with the germline gene, perhaps due to a read error. The V and J genes are TRBV6-5 and TRBJ1-1; 9 bases align to TRBD1. From germline, CDR1 is MNHEY and CDR2 SVGAGI. The CDR3 is 13 amino acids. CDR3 residues: CANSGTGNTKAFF. The CDR3 bases are TGTGCCAACAGTGGGACAGGGAACACTAAAGCTTTCTTT.

Note on this clonotype: Relative to the germline gene, one junction end is altered; a read error may explain this. The chain carries TRBV5-6 and TRBJ2-7; 11 nucleotides match TRBD2. The CDR3 is made up of 17 amino acids. Germline V gene lookup returns CDR1 SGHDT and CDR2 YYEEEE. The CDR3 spells CASSVGLTSGISYEQYF. Written as DNA, the CDR3 is TGTGCCAGCAGCGTGGGTTTGACTAGCGGGATTTCCTACGAGCAATACTTC.